The clone carrying this TCR beta chain was counted only a few times. What it binds is unknown. Staining for CD45RO/CCR7/CD25/CD127/CD95/CD27 allowed sorting of CD4+ naive, central memory, regulatory and stem cell-like memory cells. This CDR3 region has 16 residues. CDR1 is SNHLY and CDR2 is FYNNEI in the germline V gene. Trimming cost V 4 bases and J 2 bases, with 15 bases left between them. This specimen comes from a study of beta chain features in type 1 diabetes. Isolated RNA was reverse transcribed in full, so expressed TCRB transcripts were sequenced. Roughly 3.4 million reads per sample on average were obtained from naive, central memory and regulatory T cell samples. Sequencing used immunoSEQ multiplex PCR; TCRdb keeps in-frame clones, though not all of them. The sample lists 200,000 to 250,000 clones, more than 11% occurring once. Study-wide findings and caveats: All four CD4+ subsets from Type 1 diabetes patients carried moderately but significantly shorter TCRB CDR3s.

This chain links TRBV2 with TRBJ1-5; the D is unclear. The sequence came from a man aged 25 to 45 with type 1 diabetes. Source material: naive CD4+ T cells from blood. The CDR3 protein is CASSARGRDGNQPQHF. The CDR3 DNA is TGTGCCAGCAGTGCGCGGGGTCGGGATGGCAATCAGCCCCAGCATTTT.